These 24 T cell receptor beta chains share one sample of origin, sequenced in a study of T cells after yellow fever vaccination. TCRdb processed the 5' RACE reads anew with MiXCR; each CDR3 protein has one entry. The sample has around 500,000 distinct CDR3 sequences; just over 20% are singletons. The sample was PBMCs, taken roughly 20 days after the first yellow fever vaccination. These receptors were taken from a man younger than 35 who received the YFV17D yellow fever vaccine.

This clonotype appeared a few times. The V and J genes are TRBV4-1 and TRBJ2-6; D may be TRBD1 or TRBD2 (6 bases each). The length of the CDR3 is 21 residues. Looked up from germline, CDR1 is MGHRA and CDR2 is YSYEKL. Trimming shortened V by 3 bases and J by 0 bases, and 24 bases separated the two germline ends. CDR3 sequence reads: CASSQIRGRGADNSGANVLTF. The CDR3 DNA reads TGCGCCAGCAGCCAGATCCGGGGGCGCGGTGCGGATAACTCTGGGGCCAACGTCCTGACTTTC.

This clonotype was recorded a few times. The chain carries TRBV10-2 and TRBJ1-1; no reliable D call. Deletions cut 8 bases from V and 0 bases from J, with 7 bases between. Germline values: CDR1 WSHSY, CDR2 SAAADI. The CDR3 runs 12 residues. CDR3 DNA: TGCGCCAGCGGAGGACTGAACACTGAAGCTTTCTTT. The encoded protein is CASGGLNTEAFF.

This clonotype has only a few counts. V and J are TRBV24-1 and TRBJ2-7; no reliable D call. CDR3 length: 9 amino acids. CDR1 and CDR2 (germline): KGHDR, SFDVKD. V was trimmed by 8 bases and J by 3 bases, leaving 1 base between them. CDR3 nucleotide sequence: TGTGCCACCATCTACGAGCAGTACGTC. It translates to CATIYEQYV.

V gene TRBV9 combines with J gene TRBJ2-7, with D hard to call. V lost 0 bases and J lost 2, with 6 bases in between. The CDR3 extends over 13 amino acids. Germline CDR1 and CDR2: SGDLS and YYNGEE. The CDR3: CASSVVGPYEQYF. CDR3 in DNA: TGTGCCAGCAGCGTAGTGGGTCCCTACGAGCAGTACTTC. The complete variable domain, with remaining parts taken from reference TRBV9 and TRBJ2-7, reads DSGVTQTPKHLITATGQRVTLRCSPRSGDLSVYWYQQSLDQGLQFLIQYYNGEERAKGNILERFSAQQFPDLHSELNLSSLELGDSALYFCASSVVGPYEQYFGPGTRLTVT.

This clonotype was detected ten times or more. The gene calls are TRBV5-1 and TRBJ1-4, with a possible D match to TRBD1 (5 bases). V was cut by 7 bases and J by 6 bases, with 16 bases left in between. The V gene's germline CDR1 is SGHRS and CDR2 YFSETQ. There are 14 residues in the CDR3. The CDR3 bases are TGCGCCAGCCGAATTCAGGGTTTCGATGAAAAACTGTTTTTT. It yields the protein CASRIQGFDEKLFF.

CDR3 coding DNA: TGCAGTGCGGACGGCGGTGGCTCGCCGGATACGCAGTATTTT. This sequence encodes CSADGGGSPDTQYF. The chain couples TRBV20-1 to TRBJ2-3; no clear D. CDR1 and CDR2 (germline): DFQATT, SNEGSKA (reference sequence). The CDR3 spans 14 residues. Trimming left V 6 bases short and J 6 bases short, with 19 bases between.

This clonotype was counted only a few times. The chain combines TRBV29-1 with TRBJ2-5; D is possibly TRBD2 (5 bases). The CDR3 length is 13 residues. The V end lost 4 bases, the J end lost 9 bases, and 18 bases lay between the germline ends. Germline CDR1 and CDR2: SQVTM and ANQGSEA. As DNA, the CDR3 is TGCAGCGTTGCGACGGCGACCGGGGTGTCCCAGTACTTC. Protein: CSVATATGVSQYF. Looking up the rest from reference TRBV29-1 and TRBJ2-5 gives the full variable domain: SAVISQKPSRDICQRGTSLTIQCQVDSQVTMMFWYRQQPGQSLTLIATANQGSEATYESGFVIDKFPISRPNLTFSTLTVSNMSPEDSSIYLCSVATATGVSQYFGPGTRLLVL.

This chain links TRBV7-2 with TRBJ2-3; 12 bases align to TRBD2. The CDR3 runs 17 residues. Germline CDR1 is SGHTA and CDR2 is FQGNSA. Trimming at V came to 0 bases and at J to 8 bases, leaving 9 bases not matched to a gene. Written as DNA, the CDR3 is TGTGCCAGCAGCTTAGCGCTCCGACTAGCGGGGGCCCGTACGCAGTATTTT. Translation gives CASSLALRLAGARTQYF.

This clonotype was recorded many times. The rearrangement joins TRBV12-3 or TRBV12-4 to TRBJ1-2; D remains unclear. The V end lost 5 bases, the J end lost 6 bases, and 13 bases lay between the germline ends. The CDR3 runs 13 residues. CDR3 residues: CASSQALGNGYTF. The CDR3 bases are TGTGCCAGCAGTCAAGCTTTAGGGAATGGCTACACCTTC.

Only a few counts were recorded for this clonotype. The chain couples TRBV3-1 to TRBJ1-2, with a weak D call TRBD1 (5 bases). The CDR3 length is 14 residues. V was pared by 3 bases and J by 6 bases, with 14 bases between. From germline, CDR1 is LGHDT and CDR2 YNNKEL (reference sequence). The CDR3 DNA is TGTGCCAGCAGCCAGCGCCAGGGATCAAATGGCTACACCTTC. Translation gives CASSQRQGSNGYTF.

This clonotype was recorded a few times. The rearrangement links TRBV7-8 to TRBJ2-1; weak D call: TRBD1 (6 bases). Trimming left V 5 bases short and J 0 bases short, with 11 bases between. Looked up from germline, CDR1 is SGHVS and CDR2 is FQNEAQ. The CDR3 has 15 amino acids. CDR3 protein: CASSQEGGSYNEQFF. The CDR3 DNA follows: TGTGCCAGCAGCCAAGAAGGGGGCTCCTACAATGAGCAGTTCTTC.

The V call is TRBV7-9, the J call TRBJ2-7; 12 bases line up with TRBD1. The germline V gene has CDR1 SEHNR and CDR2 FQNEAQ (reference sequence). This CDR3 comprises 14 residues. After removal of 4 bases from V and 4 bases from J, the junction contained 2 bases not matched to a gene. CDR3 DNA sequence: TGTGCCAGCAGCTGGGGACAGGGGGCTTACGAGCAGTACTTC. It translates to CASSWGQGAYEQYF.

The genes are TRBV19 and TRBJ2-1, with D perhaps given as TRBD1 or TRBD2 (5 bases each). The germline V and J ends were trimmed by 4 bases and 9 bases, with 7 bases remaining between them. From germline, CDR1 is LNHDA and CDR2 SQIVND (reference sequence). The CDR3 consists of 11 residues. The CDR3 DNA follows: TGTGCCAGTAGTAGGGGGACTGAGCAGTTCTTC. Its translation is CASSRGTEQFF.

As to this clonotype: Sequence at one end of the junction differs from germline and may be a read error. The chain couples TRBV4-1 to TRBJ1-5, with a possible D match to TRBD1 (6 bases). There are 14 residues in the CDR3. In germline, CDR1 is MGHRA, CDR2 YSYEKL. Here the CDR3 DNA reads TGCGCCAGCAGCCATAGGGACACGAATCAGCCCCAGCACTTT. It yields the protein CASSHRDTNQPQHF.

V usage is TRBV7-9 and J usage is TRBJ2-3; D is unresolved. This CDR3 contains 14 residues. Germline V CDR1 and CDR2: SEHNR, FQNEAQ (reference sequence). V was clipped by 0 bases and J by 4 bases, with 8 bases between them. The CDR3 DNA sequence: TGTGCCAGCAGCTTAGCGCCCCGACCAGATACGCAGTATTTT. Its translation is CASSLAPRPDTQYF.

This clonotype was seen a handful of times. This CDR3 reads CASSPLTRTGEETQYF. CDR3 DNA: TGTGCCAGCAGTCCCTTGACCCGGACAGGGGAAGAGACCCAGTACTTC. The chain has TRBV27 and TRBJ2-5; 9 bases are shared with TRBD1. Per the germline V gene, CDR1 is MNHEY and CDR2 is SMNVEV (reference sequence). This CDR3 contains 16 residues. V shed 5 bases and J 3 bases; nucleotides not matched to a gene: 10.

This chain links TRBV5-1 with TRBJ2-3, with D possibly matching TRBD2 (6 bases). The germline CDR1 and CDR2 sequences are SGHRS and YFSETQ. The CDR3 extends over 14 amino acids. The V and J ends lost 1 base and 6 bases respectively, with 12 bases between them. CDR3 amino acids: CASSLTGSADTQYF. CDR3 nucleotide sequence: TGCGCCAGCAGCTTGACCGGGAGCGCGGATACGCAGTATTTT.

This clonotype was counted only a few times. The chain uses TRBV11-2 and TRBJ2-1, with D possibly TRBD2 on 5 matching bases. The CDR3 runs 16 residues. Germline V CDR1 and CDR2: SGHAT, FQNNGV. The V end lost 3 bases, the J end lost 7 bases, and 19 bases lay between the germline ends. The CDR3 DNA reads TGTGCCAGCAGCTTTTTTGAGGGCGGGTATCGGAATGAGCAGTTCTTC. Translating it yields CASSFFEGGYRNEQFF.

The chain joins TRBV29-1 to TRBJ2-5; 10 nucleotides line up with TRBD1. CDR1 is SQVTM and CDR2 is ANQGSEA in the germline V gene. There are 14 residues in the CDR3. The V segment lost 4 bases and the J segment 5 bases; nucleotides outside the gene matches: 7. CDR3 DNA sequence: TGCAGCGTTGTGGGACAGGGGTTTCGCGAGACCCAGTACTTC. Translated: CSVVGQGFRETQYF.

This clonotype was found a few times. This chain uses TRBV12-5 with TRBJ2-5; D is perhaps TRBD2 (6 bases). The CDR3 covers 16 residues. The germline gives CDR1 LGHNT, CDR2 FRNRAP. V lost 5 bases to trimming and J lost 5 bases, with 21 bases between them. CDR3 residues: CASGPETRSFIETQYF. CDR3 in DNA: TGTGCTAGTGGTCCCGAGACTAGATCATTTATTGAGACCCAGTACTTC.

This sequence joins TRBV12-3 or TRBV12-4 and TRBJ2-1; 9 bases match TRBD1. Germline trimming cut 6 bases from V and 9 bases from J; bases unmatched to any gene: 9. CDR3 length equals 14 residues. The CDR3 DNA reads TGTGCCAGCAGAACGGACAGGGGTAGGCGTGAGCAGTTCTTC. Residues: CASRTDRGRREQFF.

The chain combines TRBV20-1 with TRBJ1-2; TRBD1 aligns across 7 bases. The CDR3 sequence is 15 residues long. The germline CDR1 and CDR2 sequences are DFQATT and SNEGSKA (reference sequence). J gave up 3 bases and V 2 bases, and 9 bases lay outside the gene matches. In nucleotides, the CDR3 is TGCAGTGCTAGACCTGCAGGGGGTTCAGACTATGGCTACACCTTC. Translating gives CSARPAGGSDYGYTF.

A few counts support this clonotype. The CDR3 reads CASSETWAKNIQYF. CDR3 sequence (DNA): TGTGCCAGCAGTGAAACTTGGGCCAAAAACATTCAGTACTTC. This sequence joins TRBV2 and TRBJ2-4; D call uncertain. This CDR3 comprises 14 residues. Germline assignment: CDR1 SNHLY and CDR2 FYNNEI. The ends were cut back, 2 bases at V and 1 base at J, with 6 bases in the middle.

This chain joins TRBV24-1 and TRBJ2-5; D is perhaps TRBD1 or TRBD2 (5 bases each). The length of the CDR3 is 15 residues. Per germline, CDR1 KGHDR and CDR2 SFDVKD. The germline V and J ends were trimmed by 0 bases and 2 bases, with 9 bases remaining between them. The CDR3 is CATSDLRGKQETQYF. CDR3 DNA: TGTGCCACCAGTGATTTGCGGGGCAAACAAGAGACCCAGTACTTC.